The T cell receptor beta chain described here comes from a study of cytomegalovirus exposure and HLA in healthy donors. Study-wide results and limits: Investigators reported more than 150 TCR beta chains as tied to cytomegalovirus. There were reportedly fewer N-insertions in an Asian-associated ancestry cluster than the roughly 670-donor mean, in a later analysis. Relative to equally common others, HLA-associated TCR beta chains showed greater clonal expansion in a later analysis.

The CDR3 is 15 amino acids. Germline-derived CDR1 and CDR2 are SGHRS and YFSETQ. With V trimmed by 0 bases and J by 4 bases, 6 bases remained unmatched. Note on this clone: Its target is unknown.

The PCR was carried out with 60 Vbeta primers and 13 Jbeta primers. TCRdb keeps only in-frame clones here, not all; method: immunoSEQ multiplex PCR. The repertoire includes over 120,000 clones, 80% of them detected once, and around 2.4% sits in the top ten. Sequenced: PBMCs. This chain links TRBV5-1 with TRBJ2-5; 7 bases fit TRBD1. The TCR comes from a man aged 45-65 years in good health and CMV-seronegative. CDR3 DNA: TGCGCCAGCAGCTTGGACCTACAGGGGTCAGAGACCCAGTACTTC. Its protein product is CASSLDLQGSETQYF.